This is a list of T cell receptor beta chains from one sample in a study of early T cells in non-severe SARS-CoV-2 infection. TCRdb ran MiXCR on the 5' RACE reads and lists one entry per CDR3 protein. The table shows approximately 64,000 distinct CDR3 sequences, with around 20% occurring only once. The sequences come from whole blood, collected at baseline. The source is an adult who was a healthcare worker with PCR-confirmed SARS-CoV-2 infection or an uninfected control (not recorded which). Both conserved end residues are part of each CDR3. The D gene is left open where the match is weak. A clone size is listed for some rows: how often the clone was seen (once, few, many), or a class if it is expanded.

j_call clone_size v_call d_call cdr3_nt cdr3_aa
TRBJ2-1 NA TRBV7-6 NA TGTGCCAGCAGCTTAGGTATTACCAATGAGCAGTTCTTC CASSLGITNEQFF
TRBJ2-3 NA TRBV7-8 TRBD2 TGTGCCAGCAGCGGATGGGACTACACAGATACGCAGTATTTT CASSGWDYTDTQYF
TRBJ2-5 NA TRBV29-1 NA TGCAGCGTTGGCGGGTCAACGGAGACCCAGTACTTC CSVGGSTETQYF
TRBJ2-1 few TRBV7-9 NA TGTGCCAGCAGCTTTGGTGACGGCCAGTTCTTC CASSFGDGQFF
TRBJ2-3 few TRBV5-1 NA TGCGCCAGCAGATCTTCACCGGGAAGGGCAGATACGCAGTATTTT CASRSSPGRADTQYF
TRBJ1-2 many TRBV12-3/TRBV12-4 NA TGTGCCAGTTCCGGTGCAGGGTCCGGCTACACCTTC CASSGAGSGYTF
TRBJ1-1 NA TRBV10-3 NA TGTGCCATCAGTGAGCGCGTCTGGGCCTACACTGAAGCTTTCTTT CAISERVWAYTEAFF
TRBJ2-3 once TRBV6-1 NA TGTGCCAGCACTGCTGGACAGACAGATACGCAGTATTTT CASTAGQTDTQYF
TRBJ1-1 many TRBV27 NA TGTGCCAGCAGTTCCGACGGGGGGGGTATGACTGAAGCTTTCTTT CASSSDGGGMTEAFF
TRBJ2-3 NA TRBV7-9 NA TGTGCCAGCAGCTACTGGGAAGATACGCAGTATTTT CASSYWEDTQYF
TRBJ2-1 NA TRBV10-3 NA TGTGCCATCAGCCCAGCTGGGGACAATGAGCAGTTCTTC CAISPAGDNEQFF
TRBJ2-5 many TRBV4-1 NA TGCGCCAGCAGCCAAGATCGAGCGGCTGGGACCCAGTACTTC CASSQDRAAGTQYF
TRBJ2-7 many TRBV20-1 TRBD2 TGCAGTGCTAGAGATTTACGCGGGGGGGCCCACGAGCAGTACTTC CSARDLRGGAHEQYF
TRBJ2-1 NA TRBV6-5 NA TGTGCCAGCAGTTCAACTGCGTTGGGAACTCTTTACAATGAGCAGTTCTTC CASSSTALGTLYNEQFF
TRBJ2-3 NA TRBV7-9 NA TGTGCCAGCAGCTTAGCCTCCCTAGGCACAGATACGCAGTATTTT CASSLASLGTDTQYF
TRBJ1-1 NA TRBV3-1 NA TGTGCCAGCGGCCAAGTTGTGAACACTGAAGCTTTCTTT CASGQVVNTEAFF
TRBJ1-4 NA TRBV12-3/TRBV12-4 NA TGTGCCAGCAGTCCGACCCTTGACAGGAATGAAAAACTGTTTTTT CASSPTLDRNEKLFF
TRBJ2-2 NA TRBV9 NA TGTGCCAGCAGCGCATCAGGACTTCTCACCGGGGAGCTGTTTTTT CASSASGLLTGELFF
TRBJ2-3 few TRBV5-1 NA TGCGCCAGCAGCGGAGATACAGAGGGGCAGTATTTT CASSGDTEGQYF
TRBJ1-3 few TRBV29-1 NA TGCAGCGTCCAAAGGAGCCAGGGCGAAAACACCATATATTTT CSVQRSQGENTIYF
TRBJ1-1 NA TRBV27 TRBD1 TGTGCCAGCAGTTTTGGGACAGGGCAAACTGAAGCTTTCTTT CASSFGTGQTEAFF
TRBJ2-2 NA TRBV19 NA TGTGCCACCAAGAGGGGGGGCCCCACCGGGGAGCTGTTTTTT CATKRGGPTGELFF
TRBJ1-1 many TRBV12-3/TRBV12-4 NA TGTGCCAGCAGTTTGGCGATAGAAGCTTTCTTT CASSLAIEAFF
TRBJ2-1 few TRBV4-1 TRBD2 TGCGCCAGCAGCCAAGGCCCGGCGGCGGGGGAGCACAATGAGCAGTTCTTC CASSQGPAAGEHNEQFF
TRBJ2-7 NA TRBV2 NA TGTGCCAGCAGCCCCGGCCTATACTACGAGCAGTACTTC CASSPGLYYEQYF
TRBJ1-2 many TRBV7-9 NA TGTGCCAGCAGCTCAGTAACCGGGCCCCGACATGGCTACACCTTC CASSSVTGPRHGYTF
TRBJ2-1 NA TRBV10-3 TRBD1 TGTGCCATCAGTGACTGGGACAGGGGGCGGAATGAGCAGTTCTTC CAISDWDRGRNEQFF
TRBJ1-2 many TRBV5-4 TRBD1 TGTGCCAGCAGCTTTTTGACCCCCGGGACAGGGAATGGCTACACCTTC CASSFLTPGTGNGYTF
TRBJ1-1 NA TRBV7-6 NA TGTGCCAGCAGCAGGCTCCTGAACACTGAAGCTTTCTTT CASSRLLNTEAFF
TRBJ2-2 many TRBV7-3 NA TGTGCCAGCAGCCCCGCGAAGTCCGGGGAGCTGTTTTTT CASSPAKSGELFF
TRBJ2-1 NA TRBV5-4 TRBD2 TGTGCCAGCAGCTCGGGACTAGCGGGGGGGCAGTCCTACAATGAGCAGTTCTTC CASSSGLAGGQSYNEQFF
TRBJ1-2 few TRBV29-1 NA TGCAGCGGGAGTACCTACTATGGCTACACCTTC CSGSTYYGYTF
TRBJ2-7 many TRBV2 NA TGTGCCAGCAGTGTACAACAGGGCTACGAGCAGTACTTC CASSVQQGYEQYF
TRBJ2-3 many TRBV7-9 NA TGTGCCAGCAGCTTAGGGGACGGATCCACAGATACGCAGTATTTT CASSLGDGSTDTQYF
TRBJ1-3 many TRBV7-2 TRBD1 TGTGCCAGCAGCTCACTGGGACAGGGGGCAGGAAACACCATATATTTT CASSSLGQGAGNTIYF
TRBJ1-4 NA TRBV12-3/TRBV12-4 TRBD1 TGTGCCAGCAGTTCCCCAGGGGGTCCTAATGAAAAACTGTTTTTT CASSSPGGPNEKLFF
TRBJ2-7 few TRBV20-1 NA TGCAGTGCTAGAGATGGCGGACGTGGATCCTACGAGCAGTACTTC CSARDGGRGSYEQYF
TRBJ2-1 NA TRBV7-9 NA TGTGCCAGCAAGCATGCCGCGTTGGCCCAGCAGTTCTTC CASKHAALAQQFF
TRBJ2-1 NA TRBV3-1 NA TGTGCCAGCAGCCATTCCTCTGGGCGTGAGCAGTTCTTC CASSHSSGREQFF
TRBJ2-5 NA TRBV12-3/TRBV12-4 NA TGTGCCAGCATTCCTGGACCCGGGGAGACCCAGTACTTC CASIPGPGETQYF
TRBJ1-1 few TRBV6-5 NA TGTGCCAGCAGTTTTAGCCAGAACACTGAAGCTTTCTTT CASSFSQNTEAFF
TRBJ2-5 few TRBV7-9 NA TGTGCCAGCAGCTTACAGGGGAAAGAGACCCAGTACTTC CASSLQGKETQYF
TRBJ2-1 NA TRBV4-1 TRBD2 TGCGCCAGCAGCCAGCTCGCGGGGGGGCTACTTGAGCAGTTCTTC CASSQLAGGLLEQFF